The 4 T cell receptor beta chains listed next were all sequenced from one sample in a study of T-cell reconstitution after alpha-beta-depleted transplantation in children. As it was prepared, the TCRbeta library received unique molecular identifiers. TCRdb re-derived calls from the PCR reads in MiXCR, one entry per CDR3 protein. The sample holds fewer than 1 million distinct CDR3 sequences, approximately 15% seen once. The sample was PBMCs, mostly from graft donor cells, taken 360 days after TCRalphabeta/CD19-depleted stem cell transplant. Receptor source: a male patient younger than 18 who had a stem cell transplant for acute lymphoblastic leukemia, so the T cells may come from the graft donor.

This clonotype was detected only a few times. The chain couples TRBV9 to TRBJ2-1; perhaps TRBD2 as D (6 bases). The CDR3 spans 15 residues. Trimming removed 4 bases at V and 2 bases at J, with 13 bases between. Germline V gives CDR1 SGDLS, CDR2 YYNGEE. In nucleotides, the CDR3 is TGTGCCAGCAGCCCCCTAACGGGAGCCTACAATGAGCAGTTCTTC. Its translation is CASSPLTGAYNEQFF.

This clonotype came up a few times. V usage is TRBV5-1 and J usage is TRBJ1-1; possibly TRBD1 for D (5 bases). This CDR3 is built from 18 residues. CDR1 is SGHRS and CDR2 is YFSETQ in the germline V gene. Trimming removed 8 bases at V and 1 base at J, with 27 bases between. CDR3 coding DNA: TGCGCCAGAATGAGGGCCGAAAGGGACTCCCCCTGGAACACTGAAGCTTTCTTT. It encodes CARMRAERDSPWNTEAFF. Drawing the rest from reference TRBV5-1 and TRBJ1-1, the complete variable domain is KAGVTQTPRYLIKTRGQQVTLSCSPISGHRSVSWYQQTPGQGLQFLFEYFSETQRNKGNFPGRFSGRQFSNSRSEMNVSTLELGDSALYLCARMRAERDSPWNTEAFFGQGTRLTVV.

The rearrangement joins TRBV7-3 to TRBJ2-3, with 11 bases that match TRBD2. Germline V lookup: CDR1 SGHTA, CDR2 FQGTGA. The V and J ends lost 4 bases and 1 base, in that order; junction bases with no gene match: 4. The CDR3 covers 16 residues. DNA for the CDR3: TGTGCCAGCAGCTCGACTAGCGGGATGGGCACAGATACGCAGTATTTT. Its protein product is CASSSTSGMGTDTQYF.

CDR3 region: CASSRDGLAKNIQYF. CDR3 coding DNA: TGTGCCAGCAGCAGGGACGGGCTAGCCAAAAACATTCAGTACTTC. V is TRBV5-6 and J is TRBJ2-4; D could derive from TRBD1 or TRBD2 (5 bases each). The CDR3 is 15 residues long. Trimming shortened V by 4 bases and J by 0 bases, and 11 bases separated the two germline ends. Germline V gene data show CDR1 as SGHDT and CDR2 as YYEEEE.